Below, 27 T cell receptor beta chains from the same sample are listed, as sequenced in a study of shared T cell receptors in the human thymus. Here immunoSEQ multiplex PCR was the method, and the copy in TCRdb shows in-frame clones only, minus some. The repertoire holds some 400,000 clones, just under 95% seen once, with approximately 0.02% in the top ten. Sequencing input: thymocytes. These receptors all come from a human donor.

CDR3 region: CASSGRSSYNEQFF. The CDR3 region has the DNA TGTGCCAGCAGCGGACGGAGCTCCTACAATGAGCAGTTCTTC. The chain combines TRBV11-3 with TRBJ2-1; D unresolved. CDR1 and CDR2 from the germline V gene are SGHNT and YENEEA. There are 14 residues in the CDR3. The V end was cut by 5 bases, the J end by 0 bases, with 8 bases between.

The CDR3: CASSDRRTGTPYEQYF. In DNA, the CDR3 is TGTGCCAGCAGTGACCGAAGGACAGGGACTCCCTACGAGCAGTACTTC. The chain recombines TRBV6-1 with TRBJ2-7, with TRBD1 identical over 8 bases. The CDR3 contains 16 residues. V shed 3 bases and J 2 bases; nucleotides not matched to a gene: 9. The germline V gene encodes CDR1 MNHNS and CDR2 SASEGT.

This clone appeared once. This rearrangement joins TRBV19 to TRBJ2-3; possible D gene TRBD1, 6 bases. V lost 4 bases, J lost 1 base, and 9 bases lay in between. CDR1 and CDR2 (germline): LNHDA, SQIVND (reference sequence). The CDR3 loop spans 14 amino acids. The chain's CDR3 is CASSTYRGTDTQYF. The CDR3 bases are TGTGCCAGTAGTACTTACAGGGGCACAGATACGCAGTATTTT.

This clone occurred a few times. The V and J genes are TRBV7-3 and TRBJ2-7, with 9 bases that match TRBD1. The CDR3 runs 15 residues. CDR1 is SGHTA and CDR2 is FQGTGA in the germline V gene. J gave up 0 bases and V 5 bases, and 5 bases lay outside the gene matches. Here the CDR3 reads CASSIGTGSSYEQYF. Written as DNA, the CDR3 is TGTGCCAGCAGCATTGGGACAGGGAGCTCCTACGAGCAGTACTTC.

The genes are TRBV11-2 and TRBJ1-5; TRBD1 matches 9 bases. This CDR3 is 15 amino acids long. The germline CDR1 and CDR2 sequences are SGHAT and FQNNGV. V gave up 6 bases and J gave up 4 bases; unmatched junction bases: 7. The CDR3 is CASRQGQGLNQPQHF. The DNA for the CDR3 is TGTGCCAGCAGACAGGGACAGGGCTTGAATCAGCCCCAGCATTTT.

The chain employs TRBV19 and TRBJ2-7; D remains unclear. The CDR3 has 13 residues. Germline V gene lookup returns CDR1 LNHDA and CDR2 SQIVND (reference sequence). Trimming took off 4 bases at V and 4 bases at J, with 11 bases between the two ends. CDR3 DNA sequence: TGTGCCAGTAGTACAAAGGAAGAGTACGAGCAGTACTTC. Its translation: CASSTKEEYEQYF.

The chain carries TRBV5-4 and TRBJ2-3, with 7 positions matching TRBD2. With V trimmed by 1 base and J by 1 base, 0 bases remained unmatched. The CDR3 runs to 14 residues. Germline assignment: CDR1 SGHNT and CDR2 YYREEE (reference sequence). As DNA, the CDR3 is TGTGCCAGCAGCTTGCGGGAGGGCACAGATACGCAGTATTTT. Translated: CASSLREGTDTQYF.

The chain uses TRBV9 and TRBJ2-7; either TRBD1 or TRBD2 may supply D (6 bases each). Trimming removed 0 bases from V and 5 bases from J, with 15 bases in between. Per germline, CDR1 SGDLS and CDR2 YYNGEE. CDR3 length equals 15 residues. The CDR3 nucleotides are TGTGCCAGCAGCGTAGTCGGGGGCGACTCTCACGAGCAGTACTTC. Protein product: CASSVVGGDSHEQYF.

This clone was counted only a few times. The chain carries TRBV9 and TRBJ2-1; D call uncertain. V lost 4 bases and J lost 2, with 13 bases in between. Germline loops: CDR1 SGDLS, CDR2 YYNGEE. The CDR3 runs 15 residues. As DNA, the CDR3 is TGTGCCAGCAGCCGTAGGAGTGGCCCCTACAATGAGCAGTTCTTC. Its translation is CASSRRSGPYNEQFF.

The rearrangement links TRBV27 to TRBJ2-7; D remains unclear. Per the germline V gene, CDR1 is MNHEY and CDR2 is SMNVEV (reference sequence). V lost 6 bases and J lost 2, with 2 bases in between. The CDR3 runs to 10 residues. In DNA form, the CDR3 reads TGTGCCAGCAGCCCCTACGAGCAGTACTTC. Amino acid sequence: CASSPYEQYF.

The chain is built from TRBV7-8 and TRBJ2-7, with 12 positions matching TRBD2. Per the germline V gene, CDR1 is SGHVS and CDR2 is FQNEAQ. The CDR3 length is 17 residues. V dropped 5 bases and J dropped 2; count of bases not matched to a gene: 10. CDR3 sequence: CASSPRVGLAGTYEQYF. Here the CDR3 DNA reads TGTGCCAGCAGCCCCCGAGTAGGACTAGCGGGAACCTACGAGCAGTACTTC.

This chain joins TRBV29-1 and TRBJ2-2; D is uncertain. Germline lookup yields CDR1 SQVTM and CDR2 ANQGSEA. CDR3 length: 14 amino acids. The V end was cut by 1 base, the J end by 6 bases, with 12 bases between. The CDR3 protein is CSVEGLFRAGELFF. CDR3 coding DNA: TGCAGCGTTGAAGGACTTTTTAGGGCCGGGGAGCTGTTTTTT.

This chain joins TRBV7-8 and TRBJ2-7; D is ambiguous. Germline V CDR1 and CDR2: SGHVS, FQNEAQ. This CDR3 is built from 14 residues. CDR3 DNA: TGTGCAACCTGCGCCGCGGAGTCTAACTACGAGCAGTACTTC. Amino acid sequence: CATCAAESNYEQYF.

This chain uses TRBV19 with TRBJ1-5; D is unclear. In germline, CDR1 is LNHDA, CDR2 SQIVND (reference sequence). V lost 4 bases and J 1 base, leaving 8 bases between the germline ends. The CDR3 covers 14 residues. As DNA, the CDR3 is TGTGCCAGTAGTAGGGGAGGGAGCAATCAGCCCCAGCATTTT. This sequence encodes CASSRGGSNQPQHF.

CDR3 nucleotides: TGCAGCGTTGAAGCAGGTAGCGGGACCACCTACAATGAGCAGTTCTTC. This translates into CSVEAGSGTTYNEQFF. The genes are TRBV29-1 and TRBJ2-1; 8 nucleotides agree with TRBD2. The CDR3 has 16 amino acids. Germline V gene sequence: CDR1 SQVTM, CDR2 ANQGSEA. The trim removed 1 base at V and 2 bases at J, leaving 7 bases unmatched.

The chain combines TRBV14 with TRBJ2-7; 9 bases match TRBD1. Germline V CDR1 and CDR2: SGHDN, FVKESK. Germline trimming cut 0 bases from V and 2 bases from J; bases unmatched to any gene: 8. The CDR3 length is 17 residues. The CDR3 region is CASSQDGVHRGPYEQYF. The DNA of the CDR3 is TGTGCCAGCAGCCAAGATGGGGTACACAGGGGGCCCTACGAGCAGTACTTC.

The V call is TRBV27, the J call TRBJ2-3, with 11 nucleotides matching TRBD2. Looked up from germline, CDR1 is MNHEY and CDR2 is SMNVEV (reference sequence). This CDR3 comprises 16 residues. Trimming cost V 3 bases and J 1 base; bases outside gene matches: 3. The CDR3 here is CASSFLSGRGTDTQYF. CDR3 sequence (DNA): TGTGCCAGCAGTTTTCTTAGCGGGAGGGGCACAGATACGCAGTATTTT.

This rearrangement joins TRBV7-6 to TRBJ2-2, with 14 bases fitting TRBD2. CDR1 and CDR2 (germline): SGHVS, FNYEAQ. The CDR3 is made up of 17 amino acids. The junction had 8 bases not matched to a gene; V was cut back by 5 bases and J by 6 bases. CDR3 nucleotides: TGTGCCAGCAGCGCTTCGGGACTAGCGGGAGCGGCCGGGGAGCTGTTTTTT. It yields the protein CASSASGLAGAAGELFF.

The chain recombines TRBV18 with TRBJ2-2, with TRBD2 identical over 10 bases. CDR3 length: 20 residues. After removal of 3 bases from V and 4 bases from J, the junction contained 17 bases not matched to a gene. Germline loops: CDR1 KGHSH, CDR2 LQKENI. CDR3 amino acids: CASSPKLLLAGPVGTGELFF. CDR3 in DNA: TGTGCCAGCTCACCTAAGCTTCTACTAGCGGGACCCGTAGGCACCGGGGAGCTGTTTTTT.

This chain uses TRBV9 with TRBJ1-2, with D possibly TRBD1 on 5 matching bases. This CDR3 is built from 13 residues. Germline V gene sequence: CDR1 SGDLS, CDR2 YYNGEE. Trimming cost V 5 bases and J 3 bases, with 11 bases left between them. The CDR3 here is CASRGTSDYGYTF. For the CDR3, the DNA is TGTGCCAGCAGGGGGACCTCCGACTATGGCTACACCTTC.

The V and J genes are TRBV27 and TRBJ2-1, with TRBD1 identical over 7 bases. From germline, CDR1 is MNHEY and CDR2 SMNVEV (reference sequence). Trimming removed 5 bases from V and 1 base from J; junction bases left unmatched: 5. This CDR3 has 15 amino acids. The CDR3 region is CASSPRTGSYNEQFF. The CDR3, as DNA: TGTGCCAGCAGTCCAAGGACAGGTTCCTACAATGAGCAGTTCTTC.

V is TRBV28 and J is TRBJ2-5; D gene uncertain. Germline-derived CDR1 and CDR2 are MDHEN and SYDVKM. Trimming took off 3 bases at V and 6 bases at J, with 8 bases between the two ends. There are 12 residues in the CDR3. CDR3 in amino acids: CASSFLRQTQYF. CDR3 in DNA: TGTGCCAGCAGTTTCTTGCGACAGACCCAGTACTTC. Variable domain in full (rest from reference TRBV28 and TRBJ2-5): DVKVTQSSRYLVKRTGEKVFLECVQDMDHENMFWYRQDPGLGLRLIYFSYDVKMKEKGDIPEGYSVSREKKERFSLILESASTNQTSMYLCASSFLRQTQYFGPGTRLLVL.

The chain recombines TRBV2 with TRBJ1-4, with 7 bases fitting TRBD1. There are 17 residues in the CDR3. V lost 5 bases to trimming and J lost 3 bases; unmatched junction nucleotides: 12. Germline CDR1 is SNHLY and CDR2 is FYNNEI. CDR3 loop: CASSLGFYGTANEKLFF. The CDR3, as DNA: TGTGCCAGCAGTCTAGGCTTCTACGGGACAGCTAATGAAAAACTGTTTTTT.

The chain couples TRBV6-1 to TRBJ2-7; TRBD2 matches at 11 bases. Germline V CDR1 and CDR2: MNHNS, SASEGT. This CDR3 is built from 14 residues. V shed 6 bases, J shed 7 bases, and the junction held 8 bases outside the gene matches. CDR3 sequence: CASRIAGGPGEQYF. The CDR3 DNA is TGTGCCAGCAGGATAGCGGGAGGGCCGGGTGAGCAGTACTTC.

This sequence joins TRBV4-1 and TRBJ2-5; 7 positions match TRBD2. CDR1 is MGHRA and CDR2 is YSYEKL in the germline V gene. V shed 0 bases and J 3 bases; nucleotides not matched to a gene: 10. CDR3 length: 17 residues. The CDR3 DNA sequence: TGCGCCAGCAGCCAAGATAGAGGCGGGAGACATAAAGAGACCCAGTACTTC. Amino acids: CASSQDRGGRHKETQYF.

The chain has TRBV4-1 and TRBJ2-2; 15 bases line up with TRBD2. The junction had 13 bases not matched to a gene; V was cut back by 5 bases and J by 0 bases. Germline values: CDR1 MGHRA, CDR2 YSYEKL. This CDR3 contains 21 residues. Here the CDR3 reads CASSSIAGLAGGPPNTGELFF. In DNA form, the CDR3 reads TGCGCCAGCAGCTCCATCGCCGGACTAGCGGGAGGGCCCCCGAACACCGGGGAGCTGTTTTTT.

The J gene is TRBJ2-7, the V gene TRBV30; 7 positions match TRBD1. Germline loops: CDR1 GTSNPN, CDR2 SVGIG (reference sequence). V lost 4 bases and J lost 5; bases outside the gene matches: 2. This CDR3 is built from 11 residues. The CDR3 DNA reads as TGTGCCTGGAAGACAGGGAACGAGCAGTACTTC. Residues: CAWKTGNEQYF. Complete variable domain (other parts from reference TRBV30 and TRBJ2-7): SQTIHQWPATLVQPVGSPLSLECTVEGTSNPNLYWYRQAAGRGLQLLFYSVGIGQISSEVPQNLSASRPQDRQFILSSKKLLLSDSGFYLCAWKTGNEQYFGPGTRLTVT.